Detailed here is one T cell receptor beta chain. The data belong to a study of T-cell memory formation after mild COVID-19. TCRdb ran MiXCR on the 5' RACE reads and lists one entry per CDR3 protein. This repertoire shows about half a million distinct CDR3 sequences, 18% found once; its top ten account for about 12%. CDR1 and CDR2 (germline): MDHEN, SYDVKM. There are 17 residues in the CDR3. Between the trimmed V and J ends, which lost 4 bases and 0 bases, there was a span of 13 bases. Sequencing input: PBMCs or a T cell subset sorted from them (not recorded which). The receptor's source is an adult woman who had mild COVID-19 (a few samples of this study predate the infection). Cell type and time point are not known. The genes are TRBV28 and TRBJ2-6; D unclear. CDR3 sequence reads: CASSSSRRSSGANVLTF. The DNA of the CDR3 is TGTGCCAGCAGTTCATCGCGACGGAGCTCTGGGGCCAACGTCCTGACTTTC.